Included here is one TCR beta chain sequence, with context. This clonotype was recorded many times. There is no known antigen for this receptor. No base quality information exists; no much larger clone differs at one position. The TCR beta CDR3 regions were amplified from the RNA transcripts. For the first round of RT-PCR on the TCR CDR3, the HTBI primer set was used together with the Qiagen OneStep RT-PCR kit. A second multiplex PCR round built the libraries, followed by size selection and purification. Libraries were sequenced paired-end with 100 bp reads on an Illumina HiSeq2000. In the original analysis: SOAPnuke was used to process the raw data, with reads discarded if the reads contained adapters or uncalled bases, had a mean Phred below 15, or lacked an exact constant-primer or identifier match. COPE v1.2.5 was used to merge high-quality paired reads, and clonotypes were defined as unique nucleotide sequences. MiTCR v1.1 was used to align clonotypes to the IMGT TRBV, TRBD and TRBJ reference segments. The analysis included only V-J combinations with a frequency above 0.0001, which together covered more than 99% of the repertoires. The TCS score was defined as F50 (clonal expansion) divided by E x V (chaos), with BLOSUM62-based TCRdist calculated between CDR3 peptides within each V-J. Welch's t-statistics and random forest reduced several hundred V-J features to fewer than 15, which were used in a naive Bayes classifier (R e1071). The similarity between thyroid and blood repertoires was quantified using the Morisita-Horn index. TCRdb trimmed public reads at Q25 via fastp, called clones via MiXCR and kept in-frame beta chains. Entries are consolidated by CDR3 protein sequence, retaining the most common genes and DNA. The V and J calls and clone size are TCRdb's, not the authors'. This sample lists 500,000 to 600,000 distinct CDR3 sequences; roughly 46% were detected once. The ten largest clones add up to around 20% of the sample.

The germline V gene (reference sequence) supplies CDR1 LNHDA and CDR2 SQIVND. Measured from the cysteine to the phenylalanine, the CDR3 is 14 residues long. The read is trimmed to its CDR3 DNA, 42 bases read in frame from base 1. V is cut by 4 bases and J by 0 bases, and the space between the germline ends is 9 bases. The study excluded patients with uncontrolled infections, other autoimmune diseases, pregnancy or lactation. Clinical symptoms, serum thyroxine and TRAb, thyroid ultrasound, and orbital computed tomography formed the basis for the diagnoses. Total RNA was extracted with Trizol reagent, and quality was checked on an Agilent 2100 Bioanalyzer. The sample belongs to a study of T cells in Graves' hyperthyroidism and ophthalmopathy (dated 2019 in TCRdb). Turning to the overall study: To identify TCR V-J signatures that set the groups apart, the researchers used a discovery cohort of more than 95 patients, made up of 43 with Graves' ophthalmopathy and 57 with stable Graves' hyperthyroidism. Prospective prediction of ophthalmopathy was tested in an independent validation cohort consisting of some 18 hyperthyroidism patients and approximately 16 patients who later progressed to ophthalmopathy. The approximately 98 discovery patients were randomly divided into training and test sets at a 7:3 ratio. Thyroid tissue and blood T-cell repertoires from roughly six Graves' hyperthyroidism patients were also compared in the study. After blood sampling, hyperthyroidism patients were treated with methimazole at a starting dose of 30 mg daily, and ophthalmopathy patients were treated with high-dose intravenous methylprednisolone. The paper describes TCR Vbeta CDR3 sequencing of more than 120 peripheral blood samples, made up of roughly 45 ophthalmopathy patients, roughly 72 hyperthyroidism patients and 17 progressor patients. General findings and caveats noted by the study authors: Ophthalmopathy was separated from stable hyperthyroidism by a 13 V-J signature model, with 85% to 90% sensitivity and about 81% specificity obtained in cross-validation and 80%/75% obtained in testing. Most expanded thyroid clonotypes (frequency above 0.001) were also detected in blood, a finding suggesting that blood repertoires may reflect thyroid immune responses. No statistical method was used to set the sample size in advance, and investigators knew the group allocation. During validation, the model predicted progression to ophthalmopathy a median of about 5.9 months ahead of onset, with almost 71% sensitivity and under 85% specificity.

Recombination joined TRBV19 with TRBJ1-1, with a tentative D gene TRBD1 over 5 matching bases. The specimen was peripheral blood or thyroid tissue (not recorded which). The TCR sequence derives from an adult woman with Graves' disease, either hyperthyroidism or ophthalmopathy (not recorded which). The DNA sequence is TGTGCCAGTAGTACCCCACAGGTGAACACTGAAGCTTTCTTT. This encodes CASSTPQVNTEAFF.